The 6 T cell receptor beta chains presented below share a single source sample, sequenced in a study of T cells after yellow fever vaccination (dated by TCRdb to between 2018 and 2021). Interpreted using the paper, the treatment or condition label stands for: live attenuated yellow fever vaccine strain. Libraries were constructed by 5' RACE. For sequencing, an Illumina NovaSeq 6000 was employed. Clones were called with MiXCR by TCRdb after fastp trimmed the public reads at Q25, and only in-frame beta chains were retained. Entries that share a CDR3 protein sequence are merged under the most common genes and DNA. The sample yields more than 200,000 distinct CDR3 sequences; about 3.7% were counted once. The leading ten clones occupy 15% to 20% of the sample. This sample comprised PBMCs, obtained 15 days after the yellow fever booster vaccination. These receptors all stem from a man aged 18-30 years who received the YFV17D yellow fever vaccine.

This clonotype was picked up many times. This chain uses TRBV7-9 with TRBJ2-3; the D gene is possibly TRBD1 (5 bases). Germline CDR1 SEHNR, CDR2 FQNEAQ (reference sequence). The CDR3 covers 15 residues. V gave up 4 bases and J gave up 0 bases, with 11 bases separating them. The CDR3 here is CASSWTTSSTDTQYF. The CDR3 DNA reads as TGTGCCAGCAGCTGGACAACCTCTAGCACAGATACGCAGTATTTT.

This clonotype was counted ten times or more. The rearrangement joins TRBV20-1 to TRBJ1-1; D gene unclear. The CDR3 has 14 amino acids. In germline, CDR1 is DFQATT, CDR2 SNEGSKA (reference sequence). CDR3 loop: CSAVGGTANTEAFF. In DNA form, the CDR3 reads TGCAGCGCTGTCGGCGGAACAGCGAACACTGAAGCTTTCTTT.

This clonotype was seen at least ten times. This rearrangement joins TRBV6-2 or TRBV6-3 to TRBJ2-1; TRBD2 matches at 8 bases. Trimming at V came to 5 bases and at J to 0 bases, leaving 3 bases not matched to a gene. CDR3 length: 15 residues. The germline gives CDR1 MNHEY, CDR2 SVGEGT. The CDR3 DNA sequence: TGTGCCAGCAGTGTCCTAGCGGGCTCCTACAATGAGCAGTTCTTC. Protein sequence: CASSVLAGSYNEQFF.

This clonotype was counted many times. The V call is TRBV6-2 or TRBV6-3, the J call TRBJ2-7; 10 bases agree with TRBD1. This CDR3 spans 14 amino acids. Germline V CDR1 and CDR2: MNHEY, SVGEGT. V shed 8 bases and J 5 bases; nucleotides not matched to a gene: 9. CDR3 protein: CASATGGLGNEQYV. Written as DNA, the CDR3 is TGTGCCAGCGCGACAGGGGGCTTGGGGAACGAGCAGTACGTC.

This clonotype occurred many times. In DNA form, the CDR3 reads TGTGCCGGCCGACAGGGGCGGTACGAGCAGTACTTC. Translation: CAGRQGRYEQYF. The chain recombines TRBV19 with TRBJ2-7; 8 bases agree with TRBD1. Trimming cost V 11 bases and J 4 bases; bases outside gene matches: 7. CDR1 LNHDA and CDR2 SQIVND come from the germline V gene (reference sequence). CDR3 length: 12 residues. Together with reference TRBV19 and TRBJ2-7, the CDR3 gives the full variable domain: DGGITQSPKYLFRKEGQNVTLSCEQNLNHDAMYWYRQDPGQGLRLIYYSQIVNDFQKGDIAEGYSVSREKKESFPLTVTSAQKNPTAFYLCAGRQGRYEQYFGPGTRLTVT.

This clonotype was seen a handful of times. The chain joins TRBV7-9 to TRBJ2-3; 11 bases are shared with TRBD1. V lost 8 bases to trimming and J lost 0 bases; unmatched junction nucleotides: 4. The CDR3 runs 15 residues. Germline CDR1 reads SEHNR; CDR2 reads FQNEAQ (reference sequence). The CDR3 spells CASPGTGGSTDTQYF. The DNA of the CDR3 is TGTGCCAGCCCAGGGACAGGGGGTAGCACAGATACGCAGTATTTT. Full variable domain (rest looked up from reference TRBV7-9 and TRBJ2-3): DTGVSQNPRHKITKRGQNVTFRCDPISEHNRLYWYRQTLGQGPEFLTYFQNEAQLEKSRLLSDRFSAERPKGSFSTLEIQRTEQGDSAMYLCASPGTGGSTDTQYFGPGTRLTVL.